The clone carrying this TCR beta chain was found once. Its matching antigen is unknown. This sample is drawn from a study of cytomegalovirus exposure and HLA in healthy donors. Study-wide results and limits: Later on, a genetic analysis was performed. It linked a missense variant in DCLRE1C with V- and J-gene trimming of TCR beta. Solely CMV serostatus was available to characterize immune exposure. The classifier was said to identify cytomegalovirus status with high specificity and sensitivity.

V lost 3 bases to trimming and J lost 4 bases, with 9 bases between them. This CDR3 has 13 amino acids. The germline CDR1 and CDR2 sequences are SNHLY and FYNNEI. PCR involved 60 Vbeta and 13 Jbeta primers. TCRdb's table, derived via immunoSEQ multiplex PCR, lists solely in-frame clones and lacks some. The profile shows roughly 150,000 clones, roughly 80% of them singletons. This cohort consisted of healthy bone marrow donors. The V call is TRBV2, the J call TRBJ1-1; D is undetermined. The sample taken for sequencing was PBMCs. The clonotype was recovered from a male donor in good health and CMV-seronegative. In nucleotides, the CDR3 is TGTGCCAGCAGTGAGGAGTGGAGCACTGAAGCTTTCTTT. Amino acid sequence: CASSEEWSTEAFF.